This TCR beta chain was sequenced for a study of PD-1 blockade in mismatch repair-deficient tumors. TCRdb's table, derived via immunoSEQ multiplex PCR, lists solely in-frame clones and lacks some. The sample records 120,000 or so clones, 86% being singletons. The V gene's germline CDR1 is SNHLY and CDR2 FYNNEI. The germline V and J ends were trimmed by 5 bases and 0 bases, with 11 bases remaining between them. The CDR3 runs to 14 residues. About this clone: What it binds is not known.

Points from the study as a whole: Rapid post-treatment expansion, then contraction, generally preceding radiologic response, marked tumor-resident clones.

The chain is built from TRBV2 and TRBJ2-7; no clear D gene. The source of this sequence is an adult with mismatch repair-deficient cancer. The sample in question was peripheral blood, obtained 44 weeks after starting pembrolizumab. CDR3 sequence: CASSKLLSSYEQYF. For the CDR3, the DNA is TGTGCCAGCAGTAAACTACTGAGCTCCTACGAGCAGTACTTC.